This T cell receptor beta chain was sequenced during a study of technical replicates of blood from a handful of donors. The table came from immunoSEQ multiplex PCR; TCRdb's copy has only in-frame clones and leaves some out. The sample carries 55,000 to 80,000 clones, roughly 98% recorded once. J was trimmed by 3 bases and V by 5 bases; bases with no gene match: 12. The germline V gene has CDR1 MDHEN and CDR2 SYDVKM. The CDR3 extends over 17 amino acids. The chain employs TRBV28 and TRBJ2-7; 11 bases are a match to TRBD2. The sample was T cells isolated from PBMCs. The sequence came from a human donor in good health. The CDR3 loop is CASSLAGGELVDYEQYF. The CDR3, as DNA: TGTGCCAGCAGTCTAGCGGGAGGTGAACTCGTCGACTACGAGCAGTACTTC.